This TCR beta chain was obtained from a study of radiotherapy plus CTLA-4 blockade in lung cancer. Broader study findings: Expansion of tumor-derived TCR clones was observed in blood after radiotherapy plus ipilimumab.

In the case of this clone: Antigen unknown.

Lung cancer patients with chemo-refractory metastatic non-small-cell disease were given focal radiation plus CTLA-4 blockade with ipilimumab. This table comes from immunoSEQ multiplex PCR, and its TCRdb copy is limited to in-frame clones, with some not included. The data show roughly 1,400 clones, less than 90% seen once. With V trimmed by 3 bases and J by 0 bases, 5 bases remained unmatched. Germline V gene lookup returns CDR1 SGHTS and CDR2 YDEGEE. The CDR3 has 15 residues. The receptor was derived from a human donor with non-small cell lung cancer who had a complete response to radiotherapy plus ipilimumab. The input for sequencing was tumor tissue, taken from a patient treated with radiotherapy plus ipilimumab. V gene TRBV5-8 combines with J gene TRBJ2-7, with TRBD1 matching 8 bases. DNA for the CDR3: TGTGCCAGCAGCTCTGGACAGGGATACTCCTACGAGCAGTACTTC. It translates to CASSSGQGYSYEQYF.